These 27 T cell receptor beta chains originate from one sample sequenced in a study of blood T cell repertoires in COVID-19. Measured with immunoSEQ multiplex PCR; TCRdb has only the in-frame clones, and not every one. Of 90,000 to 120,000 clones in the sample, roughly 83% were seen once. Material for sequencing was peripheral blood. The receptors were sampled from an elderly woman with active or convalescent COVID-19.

The CDR3 region has the DNA TGTGCCAGCAGTCCAACGAGACAGGGGGCGGGTGAAAAACTGTTTTTT. It translates to CASSPTRQGAGEKLFF. The rearrangement joins TRBV28 to TRBJ1-4; 10 bases fit TRBD1. CDR3 size: 16 residues. Germline CDR1 MDHEN, CDR2 SYDVKM. With 5 bases clipped from V and 7 bases from J, the junction kept 10 bases outside the gene matches.

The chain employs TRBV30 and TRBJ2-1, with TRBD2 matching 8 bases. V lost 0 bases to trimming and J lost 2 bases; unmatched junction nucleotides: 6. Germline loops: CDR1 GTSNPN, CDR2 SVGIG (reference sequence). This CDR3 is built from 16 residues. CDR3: CAWSVKGRGAYNEQFF. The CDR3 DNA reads TGTGCCTGGAGTGTAAAGGGGCGGGGGGCCTACAATGAGCAGTTCTTC. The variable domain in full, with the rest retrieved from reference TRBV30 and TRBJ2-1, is SQTIHQWPATLVQPVGSPLSLECTVEGTSNPNLYWYRQAAGRGLQLLFYSVGIGQISSEVPQNLSASRPQDRQFILSSKKLLLSDSGFYLCAWSVKGRGAYNEQFFGPGTRLTVL.

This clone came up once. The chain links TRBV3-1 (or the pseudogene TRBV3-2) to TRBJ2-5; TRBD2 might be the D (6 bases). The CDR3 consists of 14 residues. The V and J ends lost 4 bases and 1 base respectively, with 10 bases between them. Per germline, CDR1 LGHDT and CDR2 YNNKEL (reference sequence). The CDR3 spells CASSRAGFQETQYF. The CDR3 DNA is TGTGCCAGCAGCCGGGCGGGGTTCCAAGAGACCCAGTACTTC.

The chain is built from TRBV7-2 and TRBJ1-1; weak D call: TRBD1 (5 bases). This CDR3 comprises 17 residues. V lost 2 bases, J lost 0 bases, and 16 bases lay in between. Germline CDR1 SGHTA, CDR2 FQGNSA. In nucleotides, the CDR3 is TGTGCCAGCAGCTTAAGGGGTCGTACAGGCATGAACACTGAAGCTTTCTTT. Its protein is CASSLRGRTGMNTEAFF.

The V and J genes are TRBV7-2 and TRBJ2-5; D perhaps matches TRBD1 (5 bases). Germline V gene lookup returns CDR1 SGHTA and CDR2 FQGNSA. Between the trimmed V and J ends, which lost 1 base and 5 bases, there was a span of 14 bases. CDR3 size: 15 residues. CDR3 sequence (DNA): TGTGCCAGCAGCTTAGTAGGGGTTGAGAATGAGACCCAGTACTTC. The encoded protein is CASSLVGVENETQYF.

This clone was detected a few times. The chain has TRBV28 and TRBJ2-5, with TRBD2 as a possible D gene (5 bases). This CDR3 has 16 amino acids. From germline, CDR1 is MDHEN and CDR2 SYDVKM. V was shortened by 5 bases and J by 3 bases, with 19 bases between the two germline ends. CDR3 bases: TGTGCCAGCAGTATAATGCGCGGTGGAGGAGAAGAGACCCAGTACTTC. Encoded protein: CASSIMRGGGEETQYF.

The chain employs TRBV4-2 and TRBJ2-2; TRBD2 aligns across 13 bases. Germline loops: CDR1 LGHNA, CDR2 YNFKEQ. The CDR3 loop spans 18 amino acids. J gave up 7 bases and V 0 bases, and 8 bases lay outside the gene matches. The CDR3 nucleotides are TGTGCCAGCAGCCAAGATCCGACTAGCGGGAGGAGGGGCGGGGAGCTGTTTTTT. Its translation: CASSQDPTSGRRGGELFF.

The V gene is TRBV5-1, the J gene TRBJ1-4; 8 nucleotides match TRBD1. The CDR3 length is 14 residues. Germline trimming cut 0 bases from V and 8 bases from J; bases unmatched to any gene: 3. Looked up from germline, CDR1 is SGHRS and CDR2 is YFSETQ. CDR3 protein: CASSLGQGREKLFF. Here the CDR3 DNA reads TGCGCCAGCAGCTTGGGACAGGGGCGGGAAAAACTGTTTTTT. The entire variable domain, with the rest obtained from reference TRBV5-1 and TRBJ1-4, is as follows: KAGVTQTPRYLIKTRGQQVTLSCSPISGHRSVSWYQQTPGQGLQFLFEYFSETQRNKGNFPGRFSGRQFSNSRSEMNVSTLELGDSALYLCASSLGQGREKLFFGSGTQLSVL.

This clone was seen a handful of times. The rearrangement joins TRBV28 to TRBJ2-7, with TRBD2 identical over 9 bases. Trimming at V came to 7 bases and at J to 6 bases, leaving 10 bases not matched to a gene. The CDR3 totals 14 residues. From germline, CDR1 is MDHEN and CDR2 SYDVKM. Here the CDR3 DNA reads TGTGCCAGCACTAAGAGCGGGGGGTACGGCGAGCAGTACTTC. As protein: CASTKSGGYGEQYF.

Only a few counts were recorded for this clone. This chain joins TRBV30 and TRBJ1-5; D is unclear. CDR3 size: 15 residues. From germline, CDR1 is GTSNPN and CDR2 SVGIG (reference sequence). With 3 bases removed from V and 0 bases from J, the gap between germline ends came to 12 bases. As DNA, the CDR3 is TGTGCCTGGAGCAAAACCGGGTATAGCAATCAGCCCCAGCATTTT. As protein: CAWSKTGYSNQPQHF. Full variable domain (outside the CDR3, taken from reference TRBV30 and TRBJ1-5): SQTIHQWPATLVQPVGSPLSLECTVEGTSNPNLYWYRQAAGRGLQLLFYSVGIGQISSEVPQNLSASRPQDRQFILSSKKLLLSDSGFYLCAWSKTGYSNQPQHFGDGTRLSIL.

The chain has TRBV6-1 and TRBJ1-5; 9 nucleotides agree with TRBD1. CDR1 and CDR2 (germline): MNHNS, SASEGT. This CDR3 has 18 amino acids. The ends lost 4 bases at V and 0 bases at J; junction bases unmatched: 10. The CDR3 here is CASSGPRTGAYSNQPQHF. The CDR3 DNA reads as TGTGCCAGCAGTGGTCCGAGGACAGGGGCATATAGCAATCAGCCCCAGCATTTT.

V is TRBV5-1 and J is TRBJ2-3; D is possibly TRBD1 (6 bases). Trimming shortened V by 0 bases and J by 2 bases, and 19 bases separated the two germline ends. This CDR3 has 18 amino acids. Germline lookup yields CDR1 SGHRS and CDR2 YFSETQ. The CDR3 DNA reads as TGCGCCAGCAGCTTGGTGGGTTCGGGGACAAGGAACACAGATACGCAGTATTTT. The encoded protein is CASSLVGSGTRNTDTQYF. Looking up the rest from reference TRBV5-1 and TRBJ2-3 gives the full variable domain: KAGVTQTPRYLIKTRGQQVTLSCSPISGHRSVSWYQQTPGQGLQFLFEYFSETQRNKGNFPGRFSGRQFSNSRSEMNVSTLELGDSALYLCASSLVGSGTRNTDTQYFGPGTRLTVL.

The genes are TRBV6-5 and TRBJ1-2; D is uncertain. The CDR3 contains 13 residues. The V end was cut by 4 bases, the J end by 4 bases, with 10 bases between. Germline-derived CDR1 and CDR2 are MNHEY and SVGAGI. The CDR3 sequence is CASSSTRGYGYTF. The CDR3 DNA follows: TGTGCCAGCAGTTCAACGCGGGGCTATGGCTACACCTTC.

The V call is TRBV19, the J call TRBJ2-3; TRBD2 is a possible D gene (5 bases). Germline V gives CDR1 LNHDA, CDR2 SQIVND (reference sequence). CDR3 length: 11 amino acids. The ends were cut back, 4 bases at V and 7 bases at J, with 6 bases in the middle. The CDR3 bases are TGTGCCAGTAGTACCGGGAATACGCAGTATTTT. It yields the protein CASSTGNTQYF. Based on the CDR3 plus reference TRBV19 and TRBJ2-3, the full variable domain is DGGITQSPKYLFRKEGQNVTLSCEQNLNHDAMYWYRQDPGQGLRLIYYSQIVNDFQKGDIAEGYSVSREKKESFPLTVTSAQKNPTAFYLCASSTGNTQYFGPGTRLTVL.

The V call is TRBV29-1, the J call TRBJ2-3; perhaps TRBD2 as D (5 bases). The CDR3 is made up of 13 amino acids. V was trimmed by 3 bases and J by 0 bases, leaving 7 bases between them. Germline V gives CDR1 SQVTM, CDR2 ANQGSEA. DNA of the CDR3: TGCAGCGTTGATCGCGGGAGCACAGATACGCAGTATTTT. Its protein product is CSVDRGSTDTQYF.

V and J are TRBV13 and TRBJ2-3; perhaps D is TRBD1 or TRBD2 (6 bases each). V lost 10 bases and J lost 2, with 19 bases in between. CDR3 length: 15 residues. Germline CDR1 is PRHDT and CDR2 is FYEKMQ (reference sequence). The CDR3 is CATRGREVPTDTQYF. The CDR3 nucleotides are TGTGCCACCAGGGGAAGGGAGGTTCCCACAGATACGCAGTATTTT.

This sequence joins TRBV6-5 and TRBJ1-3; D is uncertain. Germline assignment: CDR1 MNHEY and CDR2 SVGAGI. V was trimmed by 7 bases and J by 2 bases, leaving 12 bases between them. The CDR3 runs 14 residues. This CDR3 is CASTADFTGNTIYF. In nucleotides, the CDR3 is TGTGCCAGCACTGCCGACTTCACTGGAAACACCATATATTTT.

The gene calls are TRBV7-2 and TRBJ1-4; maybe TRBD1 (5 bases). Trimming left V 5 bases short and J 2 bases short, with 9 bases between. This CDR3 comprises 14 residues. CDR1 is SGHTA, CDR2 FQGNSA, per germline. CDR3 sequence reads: CASSPGLTNEKLFF. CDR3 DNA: TGTGCCAGCAGCCCGGGACTGACTAATGAAAAACTGTTTTTT. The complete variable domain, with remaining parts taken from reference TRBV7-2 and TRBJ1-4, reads GAGVSQSPSNKVTEKGKDVELRCDPISGHTALYWYRQSLGQGLEFLIYFQGNSAPDKSGLPSDRFSAERTGGSVSTLTIQRTQQEDSAVYLCASSPGLTNEKLFFGSGTQLSVL.

CDR3 amino acids: CASSATGTGNEQFF. Written as DNA, the CDR3 is TGTGCCAGCAGTGCAACCGGGACAGGGAATGAGCAGTTCTTC. The genes are TRBV6-4 and TRBJ2-1; 9 nucleotides match TRBD1. Germline V gene sequence: CDR1 MRHNA, CDR2 SNTAGT. Trimming removed 4 bases from V and 7 bases from J; junction bases left unmatched: 5. CDR3 length equals 14 residues.

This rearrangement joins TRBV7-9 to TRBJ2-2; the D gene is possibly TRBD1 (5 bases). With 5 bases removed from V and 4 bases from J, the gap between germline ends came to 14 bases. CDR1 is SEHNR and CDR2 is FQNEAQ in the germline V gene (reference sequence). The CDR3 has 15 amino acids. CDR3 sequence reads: CASSRGRVGTGELFF. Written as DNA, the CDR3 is TGTGCCAGCAGCAGGGGCCGGGTCGGCACCGGGGAGCTGTTTTTT.

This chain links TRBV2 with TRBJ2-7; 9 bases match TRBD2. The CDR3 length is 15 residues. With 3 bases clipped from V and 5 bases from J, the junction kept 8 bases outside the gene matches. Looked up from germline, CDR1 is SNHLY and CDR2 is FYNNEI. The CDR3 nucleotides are TGTGCCAGCAGTGATAGGAGGCGGGAGGGCAACGAGCAGTACTTC. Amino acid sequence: CASSDRRREGNEQYF. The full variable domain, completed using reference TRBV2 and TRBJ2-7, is EPEVTQTPSHQVTQMGQEVILRCVPISNHLYFYWYRQILGQKVEFLVSFYNNEISEKSEIFDDQFSVERPDGSNFTLKIRSTKLEDSAMYFCASSDRRREGNEQYFGPGTRLTVT.

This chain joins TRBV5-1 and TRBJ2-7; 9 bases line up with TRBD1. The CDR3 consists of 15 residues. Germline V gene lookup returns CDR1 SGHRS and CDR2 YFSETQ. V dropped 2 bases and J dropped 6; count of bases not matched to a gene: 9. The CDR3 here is CASSFSGQGNGEQYF. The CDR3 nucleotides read TGCGCCAGCAGCTTTTCAGGACAGGGGAATGGCGAGCAGTACTTC. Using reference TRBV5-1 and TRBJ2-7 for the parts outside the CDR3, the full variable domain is KAGVTQTPRYLIKTRGQQVTLSCSPISGHRSVSWYQQTPGQGLQFLFEYFSETQRNKGNFPGRFSGRQFSNSRSEMNVSTLELGDSALYLCASSFSGQGNGEQYFGPGTRLTVT.

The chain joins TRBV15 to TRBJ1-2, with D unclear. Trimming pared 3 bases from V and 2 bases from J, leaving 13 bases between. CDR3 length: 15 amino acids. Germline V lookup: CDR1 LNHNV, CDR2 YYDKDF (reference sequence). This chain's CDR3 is CATSSELGRNYGYTF. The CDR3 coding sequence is TGTGCCACCAGCAGTGAGTTGGGCAGGAACTATGGCTACACCTTC.

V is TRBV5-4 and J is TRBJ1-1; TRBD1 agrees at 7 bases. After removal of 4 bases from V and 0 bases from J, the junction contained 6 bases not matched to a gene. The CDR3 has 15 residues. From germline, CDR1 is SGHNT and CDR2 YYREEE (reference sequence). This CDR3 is CASSPRGRMNTEAFF. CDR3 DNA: TGTGCCAGCAGCCCAAGGGGGCGAATGAACACTGAAGCTTTCTTT. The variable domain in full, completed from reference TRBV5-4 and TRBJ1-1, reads ETGVTQSPTHLIKTRGQQVTLRCSSQSGHNTVSWYQQALGQGPQFIFQYYREEENGRGNFPPRFSGLQFPNYSSELNVNALELDDSALYLCASSPRGRMNTEAFFGQGTRLTVV.

This chain's CDR3 is CASSQGTGGPYEQYF. CDR3 nucleotide sequence: TGTGCCAGCAGCCAGGGGACAGGGGGTCCCTACGAGCAGTACTTC. V is TRBV6-5 and J is TRBJ2-7; 11 bases line up with TRBD1. This CDR3 comprises 15 residues. Germline trimming cut 6 bases from V and 2 bases from J; bases unmatched to any gene: 6. Germline V gene data show CDR1 as MNHEY and CDR2 as SVGAGI.

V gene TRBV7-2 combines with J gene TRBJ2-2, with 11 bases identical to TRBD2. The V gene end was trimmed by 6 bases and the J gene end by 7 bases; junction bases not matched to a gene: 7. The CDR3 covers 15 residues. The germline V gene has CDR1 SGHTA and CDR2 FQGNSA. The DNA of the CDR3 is TGTGCCAGCAGGAGGACTAGCGGGCAGAACGGGGAGCTGTTTTTT. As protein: CASRRTSGQNGELFF. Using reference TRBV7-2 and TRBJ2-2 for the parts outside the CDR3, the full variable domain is GAGVSQSPSNKVTEKGKDVELRCDPISGHTALYWYRQSLGQGLEFLIYFQGNSAPDKSGLPSDRFSAERTGGSVSTLTIQRTQQEDSAVYLCASRRTSGQNGELFFGEGSRLTVL.

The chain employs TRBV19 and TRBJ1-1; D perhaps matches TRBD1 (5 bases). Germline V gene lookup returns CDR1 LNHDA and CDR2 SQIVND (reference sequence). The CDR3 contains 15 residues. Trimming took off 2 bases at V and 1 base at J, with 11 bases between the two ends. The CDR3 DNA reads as TGTGCCAGTAGTATAATAGGACAAAAGAACACTGAAGCTTTCTTT. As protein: CASSIIGQKNTEAFF.